The rows below give T cell receptor beta chains drawn from one sample of a study of blood T cell repertoires in COVID-19. TCRdb's table, derived via immunoSEQ multiplex PCR, lists solely in-frame clones and lacks some. This table holds nearly 110,000 clones, about 91% found once. The specimen was peripheral blood. The receptor set was obtained from a man aged 50 or older with active or convalescent COVID-19. Both conserved end residues are part of each CDR3. A D gene is named only where the DNA matches it firmly. The listing skips clone size in some rows; elsewhere it reads once, few, many or a size class.

d_call,clone_size,v_call,j_call,cdr3_length,cdr3_nt,cdr3_aa
TRBD2,-,TRBV5-4,TRBJ2-7,16,TGTGCCAGCAGCTTGTTTACAGCGGGAGGGCGGTACGAGCAGTACTTC,CASSLFTAGGRYEQYF
-,-,TRBV7-8,TRBJ2-1,14,TGTGCCAGCAGCTTAGTCCAGCTAGGCAATGAGCAGTTCTTC,CASSLVQLGNEQFF
-,-,TRBV30,TRBJ1-1,12,TGTGCCTCTTCTAGAGGGATCACTGAAGCTTTCTTT,CASSRGITEAFF
-,-,TRBV28,TRBJ1-5,15,TGTGCCAGCAGTTTTCCGGGGAATAGCAATCAGCCCCAGCATTTT,CASSFPGNSNQPQHF
-,-,TRBV25-1,TRBJ1-1,14,TGTGCCAGCAGTGAATTTTCGGTGAACACTGAAGCTTTCTTT,CASSEFSVNTEAFF
-,once,TRBV28,TRBJ1-5,15,TGTGCCAGCAGTTTAAACCCACAGGGTGGTCAGCCCCAGCATTTT,CASSLNPQGGQPQHF
-,-,TRBV4-1,TRBJ1-5,13,TGCGCCAGCAGCTCAGATGTCAATCAGCCCCAGCATTTT,CASSSDVNQPQHF
TRBD1,-,TRBV7-2,TRBJ2-7,15,TGTGCCAGCAGCTTGGCCGGGACAGGGAGCTACGAGCAGTACTTC,CASSLAGTGSYEQYF
TRBD1,-,TRBV2,TRBJ2-2,13,TGTGCCGAGGGACAGGCGGTGGGAGGGGAGCTGTTTTTT,CAEGQAVGGELFF
-,-,TRBV12-3/TRBV12-4,TRBJ2-4,11,TGTGCCAGCAGTTTGAAGGGGGTGAAGTACTTC,CASSLKGVKYF
-,-,TRBV7-9,TRBJ1-3,13,TGTGCCAGCAGCTTGCGGTTGGGAAACACCATATATTTT,CASSLRLGNTIYF
-,-,TRBV7-2,TRBJ2-2,15,TGTGCCAGCAGCTTAATGGTGGGGGGCACCGGGGAGCTGTTTTTT,CASSLMVGGTGELFF
TRBD2,-,TRBV2,TRBJ2-7,13,TGTGCCAGCCAACTAGCGGGAGGTCACACCTACGACTTC,CASQLAGGHTYDF
TRBD2,-,TRBV5-1,TRBJ2-1,14,TGCGCCAGCAGCTTCCTAGCGGGAAACAATGAGCAGTTCTTC,CASSFLAGNNEQFF
TRBD1,few,TRBV2,TRBJ1-5,13,TGTGCCAGCAGCGGACAGGGAAGTCAGCCCCAGCATTTT,CASSGQGSQPQHF
TRBD2,few,TRBV15,TRBJ2-3,16,TGTGCCACCAGCAGAGGCCAGCGGGAGGCCACAGATACGCAGTATTTT,CATSRGQREATDTQYF
TRBD2,once,TRBV28,TRBJ2-4,15,TGTGCCAGCAGTGTGACTAGCGGTGGGAGAAACATTCAGTACTTC,CASSVTSGGRNIQYF
-,-,TRBV18,TRBJ1-6,14,TGTGCCAGCTCCACCGGGGGGCGAGGTTCACCCCTCCACTTT,CASSTGGRGSPLHF
TRBD2,-,TRBV11-2,TRBJ2-7,15,TGTGCCAGCAGCGTCAGGACTAGCGCGGACTACGAGCAGTACTTC,CASSVRTSADYEQYF
TRBD1,-,TRBV28,TRBJ1-2,15,TGTGCCAGCAGTACCCGGGACAGTTTCTACTATGGCTACACCTTC,CASSTRDSFYYGYTF
-,-,TRBV21-1,TRBJ1-1,8,TGTGCCAGCAGGCCCGGGAGCTTT,CASRPGSF
TRBD2,-,TRBV6-2/TRBV6-3,TRBJ2-1,15,TGTGCCAGCAGTTATCAACCTAGCGGGGGGCATGAGCAGTTCTTC,CASSYQPSGGHEQFF
-,-,TRBV9,TRBJ2-5,14,TGTGCCAGCAGCCCGATAGGAGGGTTGGAGACCCAGTACTTC,CASSPIGGLETQYF
-,once,TRBV6-5,TRBJ1-5,15,TGTGCCAGCAGCATAGGACGGAGGGTCAATCAGCCCCAGCATTTT,CASSIGRRVNQPQHF
TRBD2,-,TRBV6-2/TRBV6-3,TRBJ2-2,15,TGTGCCAGCAGCCGGGGACTAACACACACCGGGGAGCTGTTTTTT,CASSRGLTHTGELFF
-,-,TRBV2,TRBJ2-3,16,TGTGCCAGCAGAGCCCCCGTAGGGGGTGGCTCAGATACGCAGTATTTT,CASRAPVGGGSDTQYF
-,-,TRBV7-8,TRBJ2-1,15,TGTGCCAGCAGCTTAGAGGCGGGGTTCTACAATGAGCAGTTCTTC,CASSLEAGFYNEQFF
-,-,TRBV3-1/TRBV3-2,TRBJ1-5,14,TGTGCCAGCAGCCACCTTAATAGCAATCAGCCCCAGCATTTT,CASSHLNSNQPQHF
TRBD2,-,TRBV29-1,TRBJ2-3,16,TGCAGCGTCGACCCATTGAGTGGGAGGGATTCAGATACGCAGTATTTT,CSVDPLSGRDSDTQYF
-,-,TRBV24-1,TRBJ2-3,18,TGTGCCACCAGTGATCCCGCCACGGACAGGGAGGGGGGGGATACGCAGTATTTT,CATSDPATDREGGDTQYF
TRBD1,-,TRBV29-1,TRBJ2-7,15,TGCAGCGTTGAAATGGGGGGGACAGGGAATTACGAGCAGTACTTC,CSVEMGGTGNYEQYF
TRBD2,once,TRBV5-4,TRBJ2-5,15,TGTGCCAGCAGCTTGGTTGCGGGAGTCTCAGAGACCCAGTACTTC,CASSLVAGVSETQYF
TRBD2,-,TRBV7-9,TRBJ2-3,14,TGTGCCAGCAGTTCTAGCGGGAGAACAGATACGCAGTATTTT,CASSSSGRTDTQYF
TRBD1,-,TRBV4-1,TRBJ1-3,17,TGCGCCAGCAGCTTCCGGGACAGCCAACTCTCTGGAAACACCATATATTTT,CASSFRDSQLSGNTIYF
-,-,TRBV15,TRBJ1-5,12,TGTGCCACCAGCAGGAGGGATGGGCCCCAGCATTTT,CATSRRDGPQHF
-,-,TRBV20-1,TRBJ2-1,14,TGCAGTGCTAGTCTCCGACCCCAGGCCAATGAGCAGTTCTTC,CSASLRPQANEQFF
-,-,TRBV11-2,TRBJ1-1,15,TGTGCCAGCAGCCCTCAACAGGGAATGGTTTCTGAAGCTTTCTTT,CASSPQQGMVSEAFF
-,-,TRBV27,TRBJ2-1,14,TGTGCCACCCATAGGAGGGAAGGGAGCAATGAGCAGTTCTTC,CATHRREGSNEQFF